This TCR beta chain is drawn from a study of T cells after yellow fever vaccination. Findings and caveats of the study: The bulk population could contribute abundant contaminating clonotypes to FACS-sorted repertoires.

The CDR3 is 16 amino acids. Germline CDR1 and CDR2: MDHEN and SYDVKM. Trimming removed 6 bases from V and 5 bases from J, with 20 bases in between. The TCR cDNA carried a universal primer site and UMIs from 5'RACE template switching. TCRdb analysed the 5' RACE reads with MiXCR anew, one entry per CDR3 protein. The repertoire has 500,000 to 650,000 distinct CDR3 sequences, 17% of them found once; the top ten carry 15% to 20%. This clonotype was counted a few times. Its target is unknown. The source of this sequence is a man younger than 35 who received the YFV17D yellow fever vaccine. The sample here was PBMCs, taken 4 to 6 days after the first yellow fever vaccination. The chain couples TRBV28 to TRBJ2-1, with D perhaps TRBD2 (6 bases). Written as DNA, the CDR3 is TGTGCCAGCAGGGAGGGAGCAAGAACGATTAACAATGAGCAGTTCTTC. Translated, it gives CASREGARTINNEQFF.